The T cell receptor beta chain under discussion was sequenced for a study of human T cells and chemical hapten exposure (dated by TCRdb to the early 2020s). The study in broad terms: The libraries were sequenced as a pool, and the TCR yield per sample differed mostly because of small variations in library volumes within the pool. Peripheral blood TCR repertoire changes were tracked in vivo in alopecia patients during primary and secondary sensitization to the hapten diphenylcyclopropenone (DPC). For every blood RNA sample, sequencing covered both the TCR alpha and TCR beta chains. Broad study findings and their caveats: After repeated subsampling, changes were observed in the strength of the expansion versus patch-test correlation and in the threshold at which the correlation became significant. DPC sensitization did not change the number of TCRs with a frequency above 1 in 1000, and there was no evidence of changes in global repertoire structure.

V ends up 5 bases short and J 2 bases short, with an unmatched junction base count of 7. From a lookup of the germline V gene (reference sequence), CDR1 and CDR2 are LGHDT and YNNKEL. Spanning cysteine to phenylalanine, the CDR3 consists of 17 amino acids. Only CDR3 DNA is held: 51 bases, read in frame from base 1. The method was 5' RACE. Instrument used: Illumina MiSeq. During library preparation, unique molecular identifiers were attached to individual cDNA molecules so that TCRs could be counted quantitatively and reproducibly. Concerning the study's data processing: Samples had a median of about 96,000 TCRs, with a range from about 23,224 to 690,600. V, J and CDR3 annotation of the TCR reads was carried out using the Decombinator software suite. To make PS versus PT1 abundance plots, every sample was subsampled to the same number of TCRs (28,000). TCRs were defined as expanded if absent before sensitization and observed at least eight times at the 2-week time point. TCRdb trimmed the raw reads at Q25, called clones with MiXCR and kept productive beta chains. Records with the same CDR3 protein are collapsed into one entry carrying the most frequent genes and DNA. None of the V and J calls come from the authors' own analysis; TCRdb made them. Here the sample has around 82,000 distinct CDR3 sequences; more than 7% occur a single time. The top ten clonotypes cover approximately 2.3% of the sample.

This clonotype was counted at least ten times. Its antigen target is currently unknown. Per-base qualities were not stored, and no clone one base away is much larger. Unfractionated whole blood was collected in Tempus Blood RNA tubes, and total RNA was extracted from that blood. Four to six healthy volunteers were used as TCR sequencing controls and were bled at day 0, 2 weeks and 6 weeks. The sequence joins TRBV3-1 to TRBJ2-5; 14 middle bases align to TRBD2. The TCR originated in a male donor in good health. The nucleotide sequence reads as follows: TGTGCCAGCAGCTCGACTAGCGGGAGGGCCGCGCAAGAGACCCAGTACTTC. Its protein product is CASSSTSGRAAQETQYF.